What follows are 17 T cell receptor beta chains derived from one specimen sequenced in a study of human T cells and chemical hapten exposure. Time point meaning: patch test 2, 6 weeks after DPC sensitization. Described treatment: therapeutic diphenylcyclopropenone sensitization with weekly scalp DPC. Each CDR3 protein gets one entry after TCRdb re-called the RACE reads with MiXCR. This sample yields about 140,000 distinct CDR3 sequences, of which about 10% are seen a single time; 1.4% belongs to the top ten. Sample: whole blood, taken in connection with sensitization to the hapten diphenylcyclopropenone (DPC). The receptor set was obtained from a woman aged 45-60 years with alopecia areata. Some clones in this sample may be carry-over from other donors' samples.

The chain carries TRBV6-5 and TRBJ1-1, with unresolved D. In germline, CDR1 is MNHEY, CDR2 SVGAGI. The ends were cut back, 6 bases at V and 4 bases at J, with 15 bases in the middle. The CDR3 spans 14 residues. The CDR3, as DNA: TGTGCCAGCAGAACTGGGATCGGCATCACTGAAGCTTTCTTT. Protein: CASRTGIGITEAFF.

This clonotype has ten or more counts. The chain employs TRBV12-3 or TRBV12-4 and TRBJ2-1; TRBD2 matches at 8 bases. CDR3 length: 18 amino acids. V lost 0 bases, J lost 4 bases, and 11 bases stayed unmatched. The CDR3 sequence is CASSLAPLLAASYNEQFF. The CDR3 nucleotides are TGTGCCAGCAGTTTAGCGCCTTTACTAGCGGCCTCATACAATGAGCAGTTCTTC.

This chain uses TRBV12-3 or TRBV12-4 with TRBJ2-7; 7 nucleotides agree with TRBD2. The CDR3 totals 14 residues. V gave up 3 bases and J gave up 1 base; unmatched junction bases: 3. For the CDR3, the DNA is TGTGCCAGCAGTTTCGGGGGACTATCCTACGAGCAGTACTTC. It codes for CASSFGGLSYEQYF.

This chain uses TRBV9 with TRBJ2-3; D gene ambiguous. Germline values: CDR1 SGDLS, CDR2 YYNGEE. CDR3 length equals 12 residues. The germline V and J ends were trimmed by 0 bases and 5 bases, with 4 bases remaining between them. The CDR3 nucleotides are TGTGCCAGCAGCGTAGGCGAAGATACGCAGTATTTT. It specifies CASSVGEDTQYF.

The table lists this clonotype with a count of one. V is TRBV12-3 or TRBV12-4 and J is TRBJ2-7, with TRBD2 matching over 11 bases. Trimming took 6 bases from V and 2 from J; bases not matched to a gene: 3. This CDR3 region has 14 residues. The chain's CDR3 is CASRTSGTAYEQYF. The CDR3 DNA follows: TGTGCCAGCAGGACTAGCGGGACCGCCTACGAGCAGTACTTC.

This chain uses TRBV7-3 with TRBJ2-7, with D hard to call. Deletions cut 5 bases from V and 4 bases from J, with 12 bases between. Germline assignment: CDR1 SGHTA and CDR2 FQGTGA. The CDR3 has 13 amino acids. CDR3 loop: CASSPDGLYEQYF. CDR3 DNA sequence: TGTGCCAGCAGCCCGGACGGATTGTACGAGCAGTACTTC. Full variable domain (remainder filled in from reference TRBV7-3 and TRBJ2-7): GAGVSQTPSNKVTEKGKYVELRCDPISGHTALYWYRQSLGQGPEFLIYFQGTGAADDSGLPNDRFFAVRPEGSVSTLKIQRTERGDSAVYLCASSPDGLYEQYFGPGTRLTVT.

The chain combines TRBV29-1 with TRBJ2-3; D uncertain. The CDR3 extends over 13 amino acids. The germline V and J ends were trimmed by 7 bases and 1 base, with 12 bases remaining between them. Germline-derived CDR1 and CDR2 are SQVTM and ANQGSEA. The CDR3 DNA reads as TGCAGCGGCTCGGTGTGGGGCACAGATACGCAGTATTTT. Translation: CSGSVWGTDTQYF.

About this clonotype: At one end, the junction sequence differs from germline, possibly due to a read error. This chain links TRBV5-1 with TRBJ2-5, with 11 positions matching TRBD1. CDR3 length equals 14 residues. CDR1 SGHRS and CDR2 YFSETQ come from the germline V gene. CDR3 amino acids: CPSRRTGGGETQYF. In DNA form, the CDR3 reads TGCCCCAGCCGCCGGACAGGGGGCGGGGAGACCCAGTACTTC.

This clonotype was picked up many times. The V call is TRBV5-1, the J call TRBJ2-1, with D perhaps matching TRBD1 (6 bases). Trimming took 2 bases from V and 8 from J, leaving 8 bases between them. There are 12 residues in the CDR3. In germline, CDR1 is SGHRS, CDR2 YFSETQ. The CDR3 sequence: CASSFQGYEQFF. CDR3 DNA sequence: TGCGCCAGCAGCTTTCAGGGGTATGAGCAGTTCTTC.

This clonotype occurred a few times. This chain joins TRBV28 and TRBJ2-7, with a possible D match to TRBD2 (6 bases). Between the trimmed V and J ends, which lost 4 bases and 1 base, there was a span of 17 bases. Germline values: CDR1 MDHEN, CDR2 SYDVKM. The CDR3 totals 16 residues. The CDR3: CASSSPGRGKSYEQYF. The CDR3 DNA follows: TGTGCCAGCAGTTCCCCGGGGCGGGGAAAGTCCTACGAGCAGTACTTC.

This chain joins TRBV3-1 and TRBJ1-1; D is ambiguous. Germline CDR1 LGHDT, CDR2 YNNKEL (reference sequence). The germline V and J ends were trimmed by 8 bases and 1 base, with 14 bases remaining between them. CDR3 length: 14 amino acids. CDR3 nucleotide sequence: TGTGCCAGCGGAGAGGCGGCCAGGAACACTGAAGCTTTCTTT. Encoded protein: CASGEAARNTEAFF.

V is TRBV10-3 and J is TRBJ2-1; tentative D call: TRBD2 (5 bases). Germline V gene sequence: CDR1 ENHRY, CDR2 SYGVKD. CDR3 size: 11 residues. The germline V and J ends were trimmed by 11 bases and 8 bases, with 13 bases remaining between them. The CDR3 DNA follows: TGTGCCGTCTCGGCCGGGGATGAGCAGTTCTTC. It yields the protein CAVSAGDEQFF.

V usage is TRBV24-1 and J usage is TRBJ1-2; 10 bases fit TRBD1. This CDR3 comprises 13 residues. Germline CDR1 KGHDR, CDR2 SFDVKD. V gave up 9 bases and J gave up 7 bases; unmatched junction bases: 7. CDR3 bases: TGTGCCACCGGGACCCGGGACAGGGGTGGCTACACCTTC. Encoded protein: CATGTRDRGGYTF.

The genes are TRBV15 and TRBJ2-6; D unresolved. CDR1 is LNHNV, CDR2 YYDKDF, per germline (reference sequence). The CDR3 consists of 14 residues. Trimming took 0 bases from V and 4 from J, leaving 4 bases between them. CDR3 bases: TGTGCCACCAGCAGAGATGGCGGGGCCAACGTCCTGACTTTC. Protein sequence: CATSRDGGANVLTF.

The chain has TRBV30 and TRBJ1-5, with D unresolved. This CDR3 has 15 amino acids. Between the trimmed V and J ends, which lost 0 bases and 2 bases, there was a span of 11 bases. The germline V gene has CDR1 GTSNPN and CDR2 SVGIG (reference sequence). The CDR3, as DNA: TGTGCCTGGAGTGTACAACTTGGGGGCAATCAGCCCCAGCATTTT. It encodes CAWSVQLGGNQPQHF.

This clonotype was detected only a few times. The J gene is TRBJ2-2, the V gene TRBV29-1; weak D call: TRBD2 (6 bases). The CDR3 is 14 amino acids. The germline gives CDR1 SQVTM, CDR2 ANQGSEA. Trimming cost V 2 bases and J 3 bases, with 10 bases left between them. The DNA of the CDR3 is TGCAGCGTTGAATCCGGAGGGTACACCGGGGAGCTGTTTTTT. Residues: CSVESGGYTGELFF.

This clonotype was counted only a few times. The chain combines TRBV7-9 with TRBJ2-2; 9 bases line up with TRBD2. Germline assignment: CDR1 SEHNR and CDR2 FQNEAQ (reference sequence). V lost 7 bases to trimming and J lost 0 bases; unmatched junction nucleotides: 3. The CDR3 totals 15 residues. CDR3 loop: CASMGLAANTGELFF. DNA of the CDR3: TGTGCCAGCATGGGACTAGCAGCGAACACCGGGGAGCTGTTTTTT.